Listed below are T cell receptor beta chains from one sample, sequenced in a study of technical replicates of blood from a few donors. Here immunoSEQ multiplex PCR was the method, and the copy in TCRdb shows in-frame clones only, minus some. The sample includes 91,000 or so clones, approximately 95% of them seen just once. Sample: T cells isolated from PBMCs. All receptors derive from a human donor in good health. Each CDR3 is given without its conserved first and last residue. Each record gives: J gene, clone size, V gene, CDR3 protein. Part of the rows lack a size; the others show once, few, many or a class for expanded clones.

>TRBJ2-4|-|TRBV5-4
ASSSFGGRTKNIQY
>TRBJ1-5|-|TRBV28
ASSLKRWRVSNQPQH
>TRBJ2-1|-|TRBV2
ASSYPSGSGFDEQF
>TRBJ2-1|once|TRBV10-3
AISEHLGQAHNEQF
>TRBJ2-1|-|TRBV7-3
ASSLTRDSYNEQF
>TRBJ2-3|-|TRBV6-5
ASSYGTSGGQDTQY
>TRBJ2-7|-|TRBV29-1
SAGVGVGLIAGGPHEQY
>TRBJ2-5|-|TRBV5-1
ASSLAPDQETQY
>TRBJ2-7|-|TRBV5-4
ASSPDSKLRYEQY
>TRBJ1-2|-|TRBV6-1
ASRSLQPSSGGYT
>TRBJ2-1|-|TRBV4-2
ASSQDFWTSDYNEQF
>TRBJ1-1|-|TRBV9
ASSLQGRNTEAF
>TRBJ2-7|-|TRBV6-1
ASSLGLPYEQY
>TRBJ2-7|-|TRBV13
ASRWGGSLLHEQY
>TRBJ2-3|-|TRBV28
ASSNTGTIGPQY
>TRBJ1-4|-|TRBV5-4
ASSSQGIGEKLF
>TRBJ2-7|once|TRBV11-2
ASSPEGGGLPQY
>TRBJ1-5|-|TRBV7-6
ASSLVATVNQPQH
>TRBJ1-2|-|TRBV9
ASSVATGFGYT
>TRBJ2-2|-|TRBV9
ASSVGGGITGELF
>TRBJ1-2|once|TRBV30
ALGRDYYGYT
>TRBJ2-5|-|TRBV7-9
ASSPLENRARLQETQY
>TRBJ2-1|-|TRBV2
ASSAGQGTYNEQF
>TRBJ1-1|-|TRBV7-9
ASSLDSWTKNTEAF
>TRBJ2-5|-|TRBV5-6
ASSLQETQY
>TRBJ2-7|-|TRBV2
ASSRDSYEQY
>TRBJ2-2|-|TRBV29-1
SVFDVDRVRTGELF
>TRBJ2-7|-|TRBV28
ASSSPDTRGYEQY
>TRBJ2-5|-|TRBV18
ASSPLGRRAEETQY
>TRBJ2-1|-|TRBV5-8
ASTRGGSSYNEQF
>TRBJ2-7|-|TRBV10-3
AISESADFSYEQY
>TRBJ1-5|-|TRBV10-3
AISESIRGDQPQH
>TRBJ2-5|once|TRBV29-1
SVAPLRDRDEETQY
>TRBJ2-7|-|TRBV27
ASSWRRGAYEQY
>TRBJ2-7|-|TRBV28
ASSLRGAGAYEQY
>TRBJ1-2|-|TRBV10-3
AISEGQLRDGYT
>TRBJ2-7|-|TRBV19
ASSKIVDVAGYEQY
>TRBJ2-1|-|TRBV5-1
ASSLASNYNEQF
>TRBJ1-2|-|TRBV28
ASSSPNTDNYGYT
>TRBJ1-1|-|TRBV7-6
ASRTDREVTF
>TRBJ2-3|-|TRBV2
ASSFGLAGTSDTQY
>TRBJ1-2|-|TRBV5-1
ASSFEVTAGYT
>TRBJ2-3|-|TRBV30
AWMGSSGRAQDTQY
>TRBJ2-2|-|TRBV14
ASLGQGPTGELF
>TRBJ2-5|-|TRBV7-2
ASSLFELGLAGRQETQY
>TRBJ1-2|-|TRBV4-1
ASSNRDGSSYGYT
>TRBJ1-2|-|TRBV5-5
ASSSTPDRVRSDYGYT
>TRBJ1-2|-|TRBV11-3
ASSQDLGTGGSYGYT
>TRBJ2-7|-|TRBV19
ASSAATGNPLYEQY
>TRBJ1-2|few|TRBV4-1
ASSQIRGSGYGYT
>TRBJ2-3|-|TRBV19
ASQWGTGGMSHTDTQY
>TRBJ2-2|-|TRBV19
ASRGGVPGLAGAWTGELF
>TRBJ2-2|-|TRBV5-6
ASSYPSGAGELF